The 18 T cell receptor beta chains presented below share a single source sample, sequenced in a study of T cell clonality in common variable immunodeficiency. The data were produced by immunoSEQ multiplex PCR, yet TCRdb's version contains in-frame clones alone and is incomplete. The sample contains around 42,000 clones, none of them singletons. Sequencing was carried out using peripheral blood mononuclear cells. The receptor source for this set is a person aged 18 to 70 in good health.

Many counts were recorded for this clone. The CDR3 loop is CASSGLGGAITDTQYF. The CDR3 bases that were read are TGCGCCAGCAGTGGGCTCGGGGGGGCCATCACAGATACG. The rearrangement links TRBV5-1 to TRBJ2-3; 8 bases map to TRBD2. The read falls 3 residues short of the CDR3 end, and the missing part is taken from the germline J gene. Losses at the gene ends were 5 bases for V and 2 bases for J; bases not matched to a gene: 10. CDR3 length: 16 residues. CDR1 is SGHRS and CDR2 is YFSETQ in the germline V gene.

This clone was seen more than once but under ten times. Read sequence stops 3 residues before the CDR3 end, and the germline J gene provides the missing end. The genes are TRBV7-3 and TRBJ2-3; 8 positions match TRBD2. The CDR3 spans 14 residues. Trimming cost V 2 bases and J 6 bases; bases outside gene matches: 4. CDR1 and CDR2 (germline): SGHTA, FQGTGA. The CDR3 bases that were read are TGTGCCAGCAGCTTAGCGGGGGGCCTGGATACG. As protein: CASSLAGGLDT. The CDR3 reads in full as CASSLAGGLDTQYF.

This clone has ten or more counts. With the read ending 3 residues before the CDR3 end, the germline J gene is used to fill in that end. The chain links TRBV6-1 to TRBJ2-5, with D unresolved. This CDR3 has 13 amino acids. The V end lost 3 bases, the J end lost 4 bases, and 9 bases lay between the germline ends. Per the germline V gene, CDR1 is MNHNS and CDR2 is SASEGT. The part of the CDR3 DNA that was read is TGTGCCAGCAGTGAGTCTGGCCCAGAGACC. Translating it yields CASSESGPET. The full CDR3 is CASSESGPETQYF.

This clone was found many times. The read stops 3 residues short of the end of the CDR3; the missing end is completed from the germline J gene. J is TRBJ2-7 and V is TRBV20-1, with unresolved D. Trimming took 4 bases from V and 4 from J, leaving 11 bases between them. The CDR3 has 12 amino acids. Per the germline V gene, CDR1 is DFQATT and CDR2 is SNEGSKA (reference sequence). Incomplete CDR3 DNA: TGCAGTGCTATCGGTCAGCGTTACGAG. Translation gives CSAIGQRYE. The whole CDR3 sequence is CSAIGQRYEQYF.

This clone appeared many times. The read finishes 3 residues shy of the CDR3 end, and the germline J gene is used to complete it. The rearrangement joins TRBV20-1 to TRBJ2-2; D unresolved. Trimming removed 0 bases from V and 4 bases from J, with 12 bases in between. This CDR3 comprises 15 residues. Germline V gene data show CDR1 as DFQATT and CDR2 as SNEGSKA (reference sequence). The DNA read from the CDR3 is TGCAGTGCTAGAGATCTAGTCGCGGCCACCGGGGAG. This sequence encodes CSARDLVAATGE. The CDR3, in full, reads CSARDLVAATGELFF.

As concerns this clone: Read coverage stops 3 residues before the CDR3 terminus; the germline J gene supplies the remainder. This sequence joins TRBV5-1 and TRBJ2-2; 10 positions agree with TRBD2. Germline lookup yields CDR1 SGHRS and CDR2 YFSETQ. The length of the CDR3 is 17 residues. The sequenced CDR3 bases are TGCGCCAGCAGCTCGCTAGCGGGAGTATCTGGGGCCAACGTG. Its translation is CASSSLAGVSGANV. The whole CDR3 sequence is CASSSLAGVSGANVLFF.

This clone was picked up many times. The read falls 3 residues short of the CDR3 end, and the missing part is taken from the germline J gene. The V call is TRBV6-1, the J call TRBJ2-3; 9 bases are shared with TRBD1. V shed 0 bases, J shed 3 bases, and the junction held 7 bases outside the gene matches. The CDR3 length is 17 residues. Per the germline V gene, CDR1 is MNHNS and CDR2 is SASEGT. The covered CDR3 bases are TGTGCCAGCAGTGAAGCGCGGGGACAGGGCATTACAGATACG. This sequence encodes CASSEARGQGITDT. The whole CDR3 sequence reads CASSEARGQGITDTQYF.

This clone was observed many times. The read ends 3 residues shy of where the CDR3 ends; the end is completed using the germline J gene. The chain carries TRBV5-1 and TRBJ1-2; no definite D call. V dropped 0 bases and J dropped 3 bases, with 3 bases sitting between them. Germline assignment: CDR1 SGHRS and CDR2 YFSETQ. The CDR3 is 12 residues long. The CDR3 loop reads CASSLADYGYTF. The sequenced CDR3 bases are TGCGCCAGCAGCTTGGCAGACTATGGC.

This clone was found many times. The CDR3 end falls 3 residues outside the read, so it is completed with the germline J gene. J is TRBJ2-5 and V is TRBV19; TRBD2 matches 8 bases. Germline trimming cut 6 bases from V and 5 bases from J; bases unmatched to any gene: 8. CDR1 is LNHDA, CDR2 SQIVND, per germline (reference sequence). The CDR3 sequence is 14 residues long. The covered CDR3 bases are TGTGCCAGTAGCAAAGGACTAGCCGGCGAGACC. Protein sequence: CASSKGLAGET. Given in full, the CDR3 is CASSKGLAGETQYF.

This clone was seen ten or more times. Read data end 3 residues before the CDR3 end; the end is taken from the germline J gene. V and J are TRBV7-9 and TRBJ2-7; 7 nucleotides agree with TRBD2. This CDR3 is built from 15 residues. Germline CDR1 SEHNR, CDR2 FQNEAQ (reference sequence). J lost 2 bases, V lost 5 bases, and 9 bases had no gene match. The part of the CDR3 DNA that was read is TGTGCCAGCAGCGATAGAGCGGGATTTACCTACGAG. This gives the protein CASSDRAGFTYE. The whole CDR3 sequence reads CASSDRAGFTYEQYF. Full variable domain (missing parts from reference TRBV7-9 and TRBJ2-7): DTGVSQNPRHKITKRGQNVTFRCDPISEHNRLYWYRQTLGQGPEFLTYFQNEAQLEKSRLLSDRFSAERPKGSFSTLEIQRTEQGDSAMYLCASSDRAGFTYEQYFGPGTRLTVT.

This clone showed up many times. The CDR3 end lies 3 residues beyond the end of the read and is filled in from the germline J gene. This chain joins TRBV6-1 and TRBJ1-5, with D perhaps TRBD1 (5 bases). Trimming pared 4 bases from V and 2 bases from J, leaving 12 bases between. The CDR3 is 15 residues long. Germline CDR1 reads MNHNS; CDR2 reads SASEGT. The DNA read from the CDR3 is TGTGCCAGCAGTGGACAGCCCCAAGGCAATCAGCCC. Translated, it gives CASSGQPQGNQP. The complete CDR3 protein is CASSGQPQGNQPQHF.

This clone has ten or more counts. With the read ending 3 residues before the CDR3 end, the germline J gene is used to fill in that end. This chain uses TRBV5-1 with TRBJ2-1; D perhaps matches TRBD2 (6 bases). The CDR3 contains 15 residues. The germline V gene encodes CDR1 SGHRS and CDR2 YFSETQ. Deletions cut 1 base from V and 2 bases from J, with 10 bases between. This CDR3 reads CASSLTSSAYNEQFF. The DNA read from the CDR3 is TGCGCCAGCAGCTTGACTAGCTCCGCCTACAATGAG.

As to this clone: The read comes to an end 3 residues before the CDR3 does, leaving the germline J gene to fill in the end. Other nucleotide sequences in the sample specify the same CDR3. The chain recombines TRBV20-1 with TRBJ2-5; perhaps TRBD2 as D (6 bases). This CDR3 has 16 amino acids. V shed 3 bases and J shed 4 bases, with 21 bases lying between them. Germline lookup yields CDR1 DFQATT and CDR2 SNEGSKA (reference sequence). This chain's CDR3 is CSARRMTGLAVETQYF. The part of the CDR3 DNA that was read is TGCAGTGCTAGGCGGATGACGGGATTAGCGGTAGAGACC.

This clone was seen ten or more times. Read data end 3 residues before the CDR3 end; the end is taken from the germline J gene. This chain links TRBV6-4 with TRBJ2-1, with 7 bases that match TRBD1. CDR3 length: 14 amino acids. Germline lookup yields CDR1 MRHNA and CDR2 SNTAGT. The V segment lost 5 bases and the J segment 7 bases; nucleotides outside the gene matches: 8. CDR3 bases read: TGTGCCAGCAGTCAACTCGGGACAGTTAATGAG. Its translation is CASSQLGTVNE. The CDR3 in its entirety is CASSQLGTVNEQFF.

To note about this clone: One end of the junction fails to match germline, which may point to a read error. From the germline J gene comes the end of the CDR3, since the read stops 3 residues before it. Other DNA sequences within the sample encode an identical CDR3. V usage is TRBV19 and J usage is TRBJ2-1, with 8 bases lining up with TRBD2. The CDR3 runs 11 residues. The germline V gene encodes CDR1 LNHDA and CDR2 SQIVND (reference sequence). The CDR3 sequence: CASSSGVEQFF. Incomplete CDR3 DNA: TGCGCCAGTAGTAGCGGGGTTGAG. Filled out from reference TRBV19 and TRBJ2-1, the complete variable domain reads DGGITQSPKYLFRKEGQNVTLSCEQNLNHDAMYWYRQDPGQGLRLIYYSQIVNDFQKGDIAEGYSVSREKKESFPLTVTSAQKNPTAFYLCASSSGVEQFFGPGTRLTVL.

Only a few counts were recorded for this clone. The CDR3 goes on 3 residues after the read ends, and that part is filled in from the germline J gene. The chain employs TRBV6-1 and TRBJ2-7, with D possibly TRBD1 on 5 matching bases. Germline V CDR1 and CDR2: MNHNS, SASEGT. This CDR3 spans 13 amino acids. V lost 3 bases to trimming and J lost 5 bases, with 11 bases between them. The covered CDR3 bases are TGTGCCAGCAGTGAGACAGAAACTAACGAG. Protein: CASSETETNE. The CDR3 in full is CASSETETNEQYF.

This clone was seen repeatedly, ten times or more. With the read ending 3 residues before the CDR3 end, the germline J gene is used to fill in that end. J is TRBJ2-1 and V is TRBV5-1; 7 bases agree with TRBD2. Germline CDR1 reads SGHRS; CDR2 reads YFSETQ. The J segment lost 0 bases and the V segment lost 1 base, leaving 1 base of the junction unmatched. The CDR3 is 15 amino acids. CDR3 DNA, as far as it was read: TGCGCCAGCAGCTTGAGCGGGGCCTCCTACAATGAG. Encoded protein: CASSLSGASYNE. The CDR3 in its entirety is CASSLSGASYNEQFF.

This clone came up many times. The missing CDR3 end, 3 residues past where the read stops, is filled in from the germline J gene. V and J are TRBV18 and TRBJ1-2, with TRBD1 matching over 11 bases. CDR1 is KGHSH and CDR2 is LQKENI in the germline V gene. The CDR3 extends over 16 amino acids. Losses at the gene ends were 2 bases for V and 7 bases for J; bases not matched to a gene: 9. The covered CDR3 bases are TGTGCCAGCTCACCAACGGACAGGGGGCGTCGTAGTGGC. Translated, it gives CASSPTDRGRRSG. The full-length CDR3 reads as CASSPTDRGRRSGYTF.